This T cell receptor (beta chain) was recorded in a study of blood T cell repertoires in COVID-19. The wider study: Sites across the United States, Italy and Spain contributed samples from acute and convalescent COVID-19.

In the study's own analysis: Reference gene primer amplification gave estimated nucleated cell counts. The table came from immunoSEQ multiplex PCR; TCRdb's copy has only in-frame clones and leaves some out. Clone size and the V and J calls come from that table; the DNA yielded D and trimming. This sample carries around 62,000 clones, 80% to 90% of them seen once, and the ten largest clones take 43%. Seattle patients were enrolled during active infection and followed longitudinally. Material: peripheral blood. This clonotype was obtained from a woman between 55 and 75 years old with COVID-19, enrolled during active disease.

This CDR3 reads CASSRQGLVPIMNTGELFF. The DNA of the CDR3 is TGCGCCAGCAGCCGACAGGGGCTCGTTCCCATTATGAACACCGGGGAGCTGTTTTTT. The rearrangement uses TRBV4-1 and TRBJ2-2, with TRBD1 matching 8 bases. The CDR3 loop spans 19 amino acids. Germline trimming cut 4 bases from V and 1 base from J; bases unmatched to any gene: 14. The germline V gene has CDR1 MGHRA and CDR2 YSYEKL.